The rows below give T cell receptor beta chains drawn from one sample of a study of shared clonotypes between healthy human individuals. Profiled with immunoSEQ multiplex PCR; TCRdb holds only in-frame clones, not every one. The repertoire holds a few million clones, with around 93% as singletons. Sequenced material: naive CD8+ T cells from PBMCs. The receptors shown here come from a man aged 18 to 29 in good health. Some clones in this sample may be carry-over from other donors' samples. CDR3s include the opening cysteine and the closing phenylalanine or tryptophan. Each record gives: J gene, clone size, D gene, V gene, CDR3 protein, CDR3 DNA. The D gene is left open where the match is weak. Clone sizes are given selectively: once, few, many, or a class where the clone is expanded.

TRBJ2-5,-,TRBD1,TRBV6-6,CASSYRAGGGQETQYF,TGTGCCAGCAGTTACAGGGCAGGGGGCGGACAAGAGACCCAGTACTTC
TRBJ2-1,-,-,TRBV2,CASKTDISVNEQFF,TGTGCCAGCAAAACCGACATATCAGTCAATGAGCAGTTCTTC
TRBJ1-4,-,TRBD1,TRBV15,CATSSGTGTEKLFF,TGTGCCACCAGCTCCGGGACAGGGACTGAAAAACTGTTTTTT
TRBJ2-1,-,-,TRBV4-3,CASSSNPSGPESYNEQFF,TGCGCCAGCAGCTCGAACCCAAGCGGGCCGGAGTCCTACAATGAGCAGTTCTTC
TRBJ1-3,-,-,TRBV9,CASSVGEGPPSGNTIYF,TGTGCCAGCAGCGTAGGCGAGGGGCCTCCCTCTGGAAACACCATATATTTT
TRBJ2-1,-,TRBD2,TRBV4-1,CASSPGTSGRDFLKGSYNEQFF,TGCGCCAGCAGCCCCGGGACTAGCGGGAGGGATTTTCTAAAGGGCTCCTACAATGAGCAGTTCTTC
TRBJ2-7,-,-,TRBV5-8,CASSLWVSTYEQYF,TGTGCCAGCAGCTTGTGGGTTTCTACCTACGAGCAGTACTTC
TRBJ2-1,-,TRBD2,TRBV6-1,CASSEASVGLAGRPYNEQFF,TGTGCCAGCAGTGAAGCCTCAGTGGGACTAGCGGGACGACCGTACAATGAGCAGTTCTTC
TRBJ2-7,-,-,TRBV27,CASSLTAFMVSYEQYF,TGTGCCAGCAGTTTAACCGCTTTCATGGTCTCCTACGAGCAGTACTTC
TRBJ2-4,once,TRBD1,TRBV7-9,CASSFNRTGLAKNIQYF,TGTGCCAGCAGCTTCAACCGGACAGGTCTAGCCAAAAACATTCAGTACTTC
TRBJ2-7,once,TRBD2,TRBV4-1,CASSQTPTSGPPYEQYF,TGCGCCAGCAGCCAAACCCCGACTAGCGGGCCTCCCTACGAGCAGTACTTC
TRBJ2-1,-,TRBD2,TRBV7-9,CASSLIAGTNNEQFF,TGTGCCAGCAGCCTGATAGCGGGCACTAACAATGAGCAGTTCTTC
TRBJ2-1,-,TRBD2,TRBV12-5,CASGLGLAGVGYEQFF,TGTGCTAGTGGCCTAGGACTAGCGGGAGTAGGGTATGAGCAGTTCTTC
TRBJ2-7,-,-,TRBV5-1,CASSLEVPTYEQYF,TGCGCCAGCAGCTTGGAAGTCCCCACCTACGAGCAGTACTTC
TRBJ1-1,-,TRBD1,TRBV4-3,CASSQGRGLTEAFF,TGCGCCAGCAGCCAGGGCAGGGGGCTAACTGAAGCTTTCTTT
TRBJ2-3,-,TRBD1,TRBV7-9,CASSQRQGTQTDTQYF,TGTGCCAGCAGCCAGAGACAGGGGACTCAAACAGATACGCAGTATTTT
TRBJ2-7,-,-,TRBV27,CASSLLGGPTRQYF,TGTGCCAGCAGTTTATTAGGCGGACCTACGAGGCAGTACTTC
TRBJ2-5,-,-,TRBV29-1,CSVEDLLAVTQETQYF,TGCAGCGTTGAAGATCTACTAGCCGTAACCCAAGAGACCCAGTACTTC
TRBJ2-3,-,-,TRBV6-1,CASSVWGRSADTQYF,TGTGCCAGCTCAGTTTGGGGGAGGAGCGCAGATACGCAGTATTTT
TRBJ2-3,-,-,TRBV5-1,CASSFTGQFVRTDTQYF,TGCGCCAGCAGCTTTACGGGACAATTCGTTCGCACAGATACGCAGTATTTT
TRBJ1-1,-,-,TRBV29-1,CSAHGTEAFF,TGCAGTGCCCACGGCACTGAAGCTTTCTTT
TRBJ2-2,-,TRBD1,TRBV9,CASSVDPTGTAGELFF,TGTGCCAGCAGCGTAGATCCGACAGGGACGGCCGGGGAGCTGTTTTTT
TRBJ1-5,-,-,TRBV19,CASTNVLGGSNQPQHF,TGTGCCAGTACCAATGTGCTAGGGGGGAGCAATCAGCCCCAGCATTTT
TRBJ1-4,-,TRBD1,TRBV10-3,CAIRSRQGADEKLFF,TGTGCCATCAGATCCCGACAGGGGGCGGATGAAAAACTGTTTTTT
TRBJ1-2,-,-,TRBV7-9,CASSASWRYGYTF,TGTGCCAGCAGCGCGTCCTGGCGGTATGGCTACACCTTC
TRBJ2-7,-,TRBD2,TRBV9,CASSSLGLENEQYF,TGTGCCAGCAGCTCCCTCGGACTAGAAAACGAGCAGTACTTC
TRBJ2-2,-,-,TRBV9,CASSGPTDTGELFF,TGTGCCAGCAGCGGCCCAACCGACACCGGGGAGCTGTTTTTT
TRBJ2-1,-,TRBD2,TRBV2,CASRATSGTLYNEQFF,TGTGCCAGCAGGGCCACTAGCGGGACTCTATACAATGAGCAGTTCTTC
TRBJ1-2,-,-,TRBV27,CASSSPRPPWSHTF,TGTGCCAGCAGTTCGCCGCGTCCCCCATGGTCCCACACCTTC
TRBJ1-1,-,TRBD1,TRBV6-1,CASSGPYMGQGSGDTEAFF,TGTGCCAGCAGTGGACCCTATATGGGACAGGGAAGCGGGGACACTGAAGCTTTCTTT
TRBJ1-5,-,-,TRBV15,CATRGDISNQPQHF,TGTGCCACCCGGGGGGACATTAGCAATCAGCCCCAGCATTTT
TRBJ2-1,-,-,TRBV7-8,CASSLETRGNEQFF,TGTGCCAGCAGCTTAGAAACTAGGGGCAATGAGCAGTTCTTC
TRBJ2-7,-,-,TRBV4-3,CASSHFTSSYEQYF,TGCGCCAGCAGCCATTTTACAAGCTCCTACGAGCAGTACTTC
TRBJ2-2,-,-,TRBV6-6,CASSYEGSGELFF,TGTGCCAGCAGTTACGAGGGATCCGGGGAGCTGTTTTTT
TRBJ2-1,-,-,TRBV7-6,CASSLIVREARSSYNEQFF,TGTGCCAGCAGCTTAATCGTTCGTGAGGCTAGGAGCTCCTACAATGAGCAGTTCTTC
TRBJ2-1,-,-,TRBV30,CAWMLPYNEQFF,TGTGCCTGGATGCTGCCTTACAATGAGCAGTTCTTC
TRBJ2-4,-,TRBD1,TRBV27,CASRRDRGDPIAKNIQYF,TGTGCCAGCAGAAGGGACAGGGGGGATCCCATAGCCAAAAACATTCAGTACTTC
TRBJ2-1,-,TRBD1,TRBV19,CACHPRQGADEQFF,TGTGCCTGTCACCCGCGACAGGGGGCTGATGAGCAGTTCTTC
TRBJ1-3,once,-,TRBV4-1,CASSQDGTARNTIYF,TGCGCCAGCAGCCAAGATGGGACGGCCAGAAACACCATATATTTT
TRBJ2-7,-,-,TRBV7-9,CASSLSEISYEQYF,TGTGCCAGCAGCTTATCGGAGATCTCCTACGAGCAGTACTTC
TRBJ1-2,-,-,TRBV7-9,CASSSELGYTF,TGTGCCAGCAGCTCAGAGTTGGGCTACACCTTC
TRBJ2-1,-,TRBD2,TRBV4-2,CASSQVLKWTSGALTDYNEQFF,TGTGCCAGCAGCCAAGTCTTAAAATGGACTAGCGGAGCTTTGACGGACTACAATGAGCAGTTCTTC
TRBJ2-2,once,-,TRBV29-1,CSVETGPGELFF,TGCAGCGTTGAAACGGGACCCGGGGAGCTGTTTTTT
TRBJ2-1,-,-,TRBV5-6,CASSWGTSSYNEQFF,TGTGCCAGCAGCTGGGGAACGAGCTCCTACAATGAGCAGTTCTTC
TRBJ2-1,-,-,TRBV7-9,CASSASMGGDEQFF,TGTGCCAGCAGCGCATCTATGGGTGGCGATGAGCAGTTCTTC
TRBJ2-2,-,-,TRBV29-1,CSADLGRRETGELFF,TGCAGCGCAGATCTCGGTCGGAGAGAGACCGGGGAGCTGTTTTTT
TRBJ2-7,-,-,TRBV27,CASSVRDTRYEQYF,TGTGCCAGCAGTGTAAGGGACACACGCTACGAGCAGTACTTC
TRBJ2-7,-,-,TRBV27,CASTPTGLDEQYF,TGTGCCAGCACCCCGACAGGTCTGGACGAGCAGTACTTC
TRBJ1-2,-,-,TRBV30,CAWSVGTPYGYTF,TGTGCCTGGAGTGTTGGCACGCCCTATGGCTACACCTTC
TRBJ2-7,-,TRBD1,TRBV28,CASSLETGGMSYEQYF,TGTGCCAGCAGTTTAGAGACAGGGGGCATGTCCTACGAGCAGTACTTC
TRBJ2-7,-,-,TRBV27,CASRPDSSYEQYF,TGTGCCAGCAGGCCCGACAGCTCCTACGAGCAGTACTTC
TRBJ2-1,-,TRBD2,TRBV7-3,CASSPDIRTSGSDEQFF,TGTGCCAGCAGCCCTGACATCCGGACTAGCGGGAGTGATGAGCAGTTCTTC
TRBJ2-7,-,-,TRBV9,CASSVDASWAYEQYF,TGTGCCAGCAGCGTAGACGCTTCGTGGGCTTACGAGCAGTACTTC
TRBJ2-7,-,-,TRBV2,CASRYRGLTSSYEQYF,TGTGCCAGCAGGTATCGGGGACTTACCAGCTCCTACGAGCAGTACTTC
TRBJ2-1,-,TRBD2,TRBV9,CASSSAGENEQFF,TGTGCCAGCAGTTCTGCGGGGGAAAATGAGCAGTTCTTC
TRBJ1-5,once,-,TRBV28,CARYQDINQPQHF,TGTGCCCGTTATCAGGATATCAATCAGCCCCAGCATTTT
TRBJ1-1,-,-,TRBV28,CASSVGTGWNTEAFF,TGTGCCAGCAGCGTAGGAACAGGGTGGAACACTGAAGCTTTCTTT
TRBJ1-1,-,-,TRBV28,CASSPWITEAFF,TGTGCCAGCAGCCCCTGGATCACTGAAGCTTTCTTT
TRBJ2-7,-,-,TRBV7-2,CASSPGYYYEQYF,TGTGCCAGCAGCCCAGGCTATTACTACGAGCAGTACTTC